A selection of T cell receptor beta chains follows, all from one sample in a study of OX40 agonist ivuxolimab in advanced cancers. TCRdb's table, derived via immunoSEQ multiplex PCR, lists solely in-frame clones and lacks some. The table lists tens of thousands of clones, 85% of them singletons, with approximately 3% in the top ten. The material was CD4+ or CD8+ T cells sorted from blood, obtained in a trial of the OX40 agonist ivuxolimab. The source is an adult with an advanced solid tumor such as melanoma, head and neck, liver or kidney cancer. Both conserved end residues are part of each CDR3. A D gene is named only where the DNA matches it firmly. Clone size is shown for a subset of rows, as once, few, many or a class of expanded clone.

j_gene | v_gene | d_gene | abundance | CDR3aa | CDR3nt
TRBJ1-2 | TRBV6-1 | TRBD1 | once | CASSGSTGPSHYGYTF | TGTGCCAGCAGTGGGTCGACAGGGCCCTCTCACTATGGCTACACCTTC
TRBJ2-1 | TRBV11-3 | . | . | CASSFSGEQFF | TGTGCCAGCAGCTTTTCGGGCGAGCAGTTCTTC
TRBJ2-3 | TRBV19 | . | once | CASSQGGGDTQYF | TGTGCCAGTAGTCAAGGGGGAGGGGATACGCAGTATTTT
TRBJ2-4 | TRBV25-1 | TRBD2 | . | CASSSRTSGSRGGNIQYF | TGTGCCAGCAGTTCCCGGACTAGCGGGAGTCGGGGGGGAAACATTCAGTACTTC
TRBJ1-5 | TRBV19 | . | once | CASSIQRVQPQHF | TGTGCCAGTAGTATCCAACGGGTACAGCCCCAGCATTTT
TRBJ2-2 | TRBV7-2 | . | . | CASSLGAREGGELFF | TGTGCCAGCAGCTTGGGGGCCAGGGAGGGCGGGGAGCTGTTTTTT
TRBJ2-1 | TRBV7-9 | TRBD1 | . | CASSSITLRQGGEQFF | TGTGCCAGCAGCTCGATAACATTGAGACAGGGCGGTGAGCAGTTCTTC
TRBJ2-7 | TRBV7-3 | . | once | CASSLLPGAFYEQHF | TGTGCCAGCAGCCTCCTACCGGGGGCCTTTTACGAGCAGCACTTC
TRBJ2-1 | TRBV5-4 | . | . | CASSLTGTDEQFF | TGTGCCAGCAGCTTGACCGGAACGGATGAGCAGTTCTTC
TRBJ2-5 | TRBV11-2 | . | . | CASSLGPITQETQYF | TGTGCCAGCAGCTTGGGCCCAATCACCCAAGAGACCCAGTACTTC
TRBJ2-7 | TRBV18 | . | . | CASSPGRNYEQYF | TGTGCCAGCTCACCAGGCAGGAACTACGAGCAGTACTTC
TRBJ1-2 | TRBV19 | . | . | CASRTQGANYGYTF | TGTGCCAGTAGAACACAGGGAGCTAACTATGGCTACACCTTC